The clone carrying this T cell receptor beta chain has more than one count but fewer than ten. Its specificity is unknown. CDR1 is SGHTA and CDR2 is FQGNSA in the germline V gene. This CDR3 comprises 13 residues. V lost 1 base to trimming and J lost 3 bases, with 7 bases between them. Memory CD4+ cells were defined as CD4+CD45RO+CD25-. Findings of the study overall: In terms of TCR gene usage, tumor memory CD4+ T cells clustered together with blood and lymph node memory CD4+ cells, as well as with lymph node naive CD4+ cells.

TCRdb ran MiXCR on the 5' RACE reads and lists one entry per CDR3 protein. Among tens of thousands of distinct CDR3 sequences, approximately 31% were seen once, and the ten largest hold roughly 4%. This TCR derives from a female donor with breast cancer. Specimen: memory CD4+ T cells sorted from a lymph node. The subset was: memory CD4+ T cells, CD4+CD45RO+CD25-. The chain couples TRBV7-2 to TRBJ2-7; D is perhaps TRBD1 (6 bases). In DNA form, the CDR3 reads TGTGCCAGCAGCTTAGAGGACAGCTACGAGCAGTACTTC. The encoded protein is CASSLEDSYEQYF.